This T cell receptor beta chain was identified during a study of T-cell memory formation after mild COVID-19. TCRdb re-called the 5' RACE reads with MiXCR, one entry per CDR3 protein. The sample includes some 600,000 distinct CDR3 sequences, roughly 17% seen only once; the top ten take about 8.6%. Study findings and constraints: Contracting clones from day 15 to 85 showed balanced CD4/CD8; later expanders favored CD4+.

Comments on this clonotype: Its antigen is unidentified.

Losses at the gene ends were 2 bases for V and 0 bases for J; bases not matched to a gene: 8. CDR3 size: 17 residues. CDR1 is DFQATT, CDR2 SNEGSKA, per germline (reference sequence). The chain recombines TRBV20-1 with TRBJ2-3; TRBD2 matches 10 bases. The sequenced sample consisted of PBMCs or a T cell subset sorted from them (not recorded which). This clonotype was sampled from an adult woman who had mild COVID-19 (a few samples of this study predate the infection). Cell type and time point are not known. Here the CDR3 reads CSARIASGGISTDTQYF. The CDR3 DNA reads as TGCAGTGCTAGAATCGCTAGCGGGGGTATTAGCACAGATACGCAGTATTTT.